These 5 T cell receptor beta chains share one sample of origin, sequenced in a study of early T cells in non-severe SARS-CoV-2 infection. TCRdb redid the calling of the 5' RACE reads with MiXCR, one entry per CDR3 protein. The top ten hold roughly a tenth of the sample, which has some 52,000 distinct CDR3 sequences, approximately 8% seen once. Input material: whole blood. Source of these receptors: an adult who was a healthcare worker with PCR-confirmed SARS-CoV-2 infection or an uninfected control (not recorded which).

The chain combines TRBV20-1 with TRBJ1-1, with D unresolved. Trimming cost V 2 bases and J 5 bases, with 21 bases left between them. This CDR3 region has 16 residues. From germline, CDR1 is DFQATT and CDR2 SNEGSKA (reference sequence). Here the CDR3 DNA reads TGCAGTGCTAGACTCCAAACCGGTCCAAGTCGGACTGAAGCTTTCTTT. Its protein is CSARLQTGPSRTEAFF.

This chain's CDR3 is CASSWLNGPGNQPQHF. In DNA form, the CDR3 reads TGTGCCAGCAGCTGGTTAAACGGGCCGGGCAATCAGCCCCAGCATTTT. The chain carries TRBV5-6 and TRBJ1-5; D remains ambiguous. V gave up 3 bases and J gave up 2 bases, with 15 bases separating them. The CDR3 length is 16 residues. Per the germline V gene, CDR1 is SGHDT and CDR2 is YYEEEE.

This chain connects TRBV20-1 to TRBJ2-7; 11 bases map to TRBD2. This CDR3 has 16 residues. V lost 0 bases to trimming and J lost 2 bases; unmatched junction nucleotides: 6. The germline gives CDR1 DFQATT, CDR2 SNEGSKA (reference sequence). CDR3 residues: CSARDTSGSRAYEQYF. The CDR3 region has the DNA TGCAGTGCTAGAGATACTAGCGGGAGTAGGGCCTACGAGCAGTACTTC.

This clonotype showed up just a few times. J is TRBJ2-1 and V is TRBV6-5, with D possibly being TRBD2 (5 bases). CDR3 length: 13 residues. V shed 4 bases and J shed 5 bases, with 9 bases lying between them. CDR1 MNHEY and CDR2 SVGAGI come from the germline V gene. The CDR3 region has the DNA TGTGCCAGCAGTTCAGACGGGAACAATGAGCAGTTCTTC. Its translation: CASSSDGNNEQFF.

The chain employs TRBV18 and TRBJ2-7, with D unclear. Trimming took off 2 bases at V and 5 bases at J, with 4 bases between the two ends. CDR1 KGHSH and CDR2 LQKENI come from the germline V gene. The CDR3 is 11 amino acids. This CDR3 is CASSPDHEQYF. CDR3 DNA: TGTGCCAGCTCACCAGATCACGAGCAGTACTTC.